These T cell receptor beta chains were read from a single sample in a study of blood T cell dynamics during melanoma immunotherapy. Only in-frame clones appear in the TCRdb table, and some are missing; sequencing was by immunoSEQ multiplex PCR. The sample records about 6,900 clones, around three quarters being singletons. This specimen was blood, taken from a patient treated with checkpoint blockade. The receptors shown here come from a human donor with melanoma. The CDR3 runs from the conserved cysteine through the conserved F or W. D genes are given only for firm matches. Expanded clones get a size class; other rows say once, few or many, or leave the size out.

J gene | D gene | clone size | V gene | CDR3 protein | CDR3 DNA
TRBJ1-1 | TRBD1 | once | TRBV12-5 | CASTRGWTEAFF | TGTGCTAGTACCAGGGGGTGGACTGAAGCTTTCTTT
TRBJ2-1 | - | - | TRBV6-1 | CASTSGGDEQFF | TGTGCCAGCACATCGGGGGGCGATGAGCAGTTCTTC
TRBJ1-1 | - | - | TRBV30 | CAWSIGINTEAFF | TGTGCCTGGAGTATCGGTATAAACACTGAAGCTTTCTTT
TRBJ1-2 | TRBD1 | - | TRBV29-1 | CSAGQGETNYGYTF | TGCAGCGCGGGACAGGGCGAAACTAACTATGGCTACACCTTC
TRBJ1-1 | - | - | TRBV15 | CATCHGSNTEAFF | TGTGCCACATGTCATGGGTCGAACACTGAAGCTTTCTTT
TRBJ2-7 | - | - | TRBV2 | CASTFQRGYEQYF | TGTGCCAGCACCTTCCAGAGAGGTTACGAGCAGTACTTC
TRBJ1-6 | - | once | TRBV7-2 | CASSLDSPSYNSPLHF | TGTGCCAGCAGCTTAGATAGTCCCTCCTATAATTCACCCCTCCACTTT
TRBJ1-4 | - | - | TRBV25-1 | CASSSMGGKLFF | TGTGCCAGCAGTTCGATGGGGGGGAAACTGTTTTTT
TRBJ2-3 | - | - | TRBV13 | CASSSTVWGGLGGTTDTQYF | TGTGCCAGCAGCTCCACAGTATGGGGAGGGCTAGGGGGAACTACAGATACGCAGTATTTT
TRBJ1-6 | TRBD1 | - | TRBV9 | CASNPLRGRPNNSPLHF | TGTGCCAGCAACCCCTTGAGGGGGCGCCCGAATAATTCACCCCTCCACTTT
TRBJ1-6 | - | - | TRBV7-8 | CASSLAGVASPLHF | TGTGCCAGCAGCTTAGCGGGGGTTGCTTCACCCCTCCACTTT
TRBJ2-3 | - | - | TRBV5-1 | CASSLSGAPLTDTQYF | TGCGCCAGCAGCTTAAGCGGTGCTCCTCTCACAGATACGCAGTATTTT
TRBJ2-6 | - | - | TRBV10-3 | CAISDGESGANVLTF | TGTGCCATCAGTGATGGGGAATCTGGGGCCAACGTCCTGACTTTC
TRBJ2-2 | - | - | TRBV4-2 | CASSEDFTGELFF | TGTGCCAGCAGCGAAGACTTCACCGGGGAGCTGTTTTTT
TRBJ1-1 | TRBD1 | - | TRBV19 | CASSISGTGVAFF | TGTGCCAGTAGTATCTCCGGGACAGGGGTGGCTTTCTTT
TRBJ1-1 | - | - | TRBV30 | CAWNYGAFTEAFF | TGTGCCTGGAATTACGGAGCCTTCACTGAAGCTTTCTTT
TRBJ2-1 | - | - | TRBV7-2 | CASSLAPLVWDEQFF | TGTGCCAGCAGCTTAGCCCCTCTGGTTTGGGATGAGCAGTTCTTC
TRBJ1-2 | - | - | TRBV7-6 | CASSLGGALGGYTF | TGTGCCAGCAGCTTAGGTGGAGCCCTTGGTGGCTACACCTTC
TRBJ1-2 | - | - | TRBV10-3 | CATMGAGTDRNYGYTF | TGTGCCACCATGGGGGCGGGGACGGACCGCAACTATGGCTACACCTTC
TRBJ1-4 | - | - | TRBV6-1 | CASSESRYEKLFF | TGTGCCAGCAGTGAGTCCAGATATGAAAAACTGTTTTTT